These T cell receptor beta chains were read from a single sample in a study of blood T cell repertoires in COVID-19. The method was immunoSEQ multiplex PCR; TCRdb's version includes in-frame clones alone and lacks a portion of them. Of about 62,000 clones listed, roughly 86% are singletons. The sample was peripheral blood. The receptors here all came from a man between 65 and 85 years old with acute or convalescent COVID-19. The CDR3 runs from the conserved cysteine through the conserved F or W. Fields, in order: D gene, V gene, clone size, J gene, CDR3 protein, CDR3 DNA. D genes are given only for firm matches. Rows give clone size only sometimes, using once, few, many, or a class for an expanded clone.

d_call: TRBD2
v_call: TRBV11-2
clone_size: .
j_call: TRBJ2-3
cdr3_aa: CASSPNSGGAGDTQYF
cdr3_nt: TGTGCCAGCAGCCCCAATAGCGGGGGGGCCGGAGATACGCAGTATTTT

d_call: .
v_call: TRBV7-2
clone_size: .
j_call: TRBJ2-1
cdr3_aa: CASRRPGLTVDEQFF
cdr3_nt: TGTGCCAGCAGGCGACCGGGACTCACTGTTGATGAGCAGTTCTTC

d_call: .
v_call: TRBV18
clone_size: .
j_call: TRBJ1-1
cdr3_aa: CASSPAGRGGTEAFF
cdr3_nt: TGTGCCAGCTCACCAGCCGGGCGAGGGGGCACTGAAGCTTTCTTT

d_call: TRBD1
v_call: TRBV3-1/TRBV3-2
clone_size: .
j_call: TRBJ1-3
cdr3_aa: CASSYRQGSSTIYF
cdr3_nt: TGTGCCAGCAGCTACCGACAGGGATCCAGCACCATATATTTT

d_call: TRBD1
v_call: TRBV29-1
clone_size: .
j_call: TRBJ1-1
cdr3_aa: CSAGQGITEAFF
cdr3_nt: TGCAGCGCGGGACAGGGAATAACTGAAGCTTTCTTT

d_call: .
v_call: TRBV15
clone_size: .
j_call: TRBJ1-2
cdr3_aa: CATSRGHNNYGYTF
cdr3_nt: TGTGCCACCAGCAGAGGACATAATAACTATGGCTACACCTTC

d_call: .
v_call: TRBV7-2
clone_size: .
j_call: TRBJ2-7
cdr3_aa: CASRSKGRSSYEQYF
cdr3_nt: TGTGCCAGCAGGTCCAAGGGGCGCTCCTCCTACGAGCAGTACTTC

d_call: .
v_call: TRBV9
clone_size: .
j_call: TRBJ1-1
cdr3_aa: CASSVDEWREAFF
cdr3_nt: TGTGCCAGCAGCGTAGACGAATGGAGAGAAGCTTTCTTT

d_call: TRBD2
v_call: TRBV11-2
clone_size: .
j_call: TRBJ2-5
cdr3_aa: CASSKRNSGSYETQYF
cdr3_nt: TGTGCCAGCAGCAAGAGAAATAGCGGGAGTTACGAGACCCAGTACTTC

d_call: .
v_call: TRBV7-3
clone_size: few
j_call: TRBJ2-3
cdr3_aa: CASSKADYTDTQYF
cdr3_nt: TGTGCCAGCAGCAAAGCGGACTACACAGATACGCAGTATTTT

d_call: .
v_call: TRBV10-1
clone_size: .
j_call: TRBJ2-3
cdr3_aa: CASSFGVRHTDTQYF
cdr3_nt: TGCGCCAGCAGCTTCGGGGTGAGACACACAGATACGCAGTATTTT

d_call: .
v_call: TRBV19
clone_size: .
j_call: TRBJ1-5
cdr3_aa: CASIGQRGNQPQHF
cdr3_nt: TGTGCCAGTATCGGGCAGCGGGGCAATCAGCCCCAGCATTTT

d_call: .
v_call: TRBV15
clone_size: .
j_call: TRBJ1-2
cdr3_aa: CATSRDLEGGYTF
cdr3_nt: TGTGCCACCAGCAGAGATTTGGAGGGTGGCTACACCTTC

d_call: TRBD1
v_call: TRBV4-1
clone_size: .
j_call: TRBJ2-7
cdr3_aa: CASSQPDRGYEQYF
cdr3_nt: TGCGCCAGCAGCCAACCGGACAGGGGGTACGAGCAGTACTTC

d_call: TRBD1
v_call: TRBV6-5
clone_size: .
j_call: TRBJ2-7
cdr3_aa: CASRRGQGWGEQYF
cdr3_nt: TGTGCCAGCAGGCGAGGACAGGGTTGGGGCGAGCAGTACTTC

d_call: .
v_call: TRBV11-3
clone_size: .
j_call: TRBJ2-7
cdr3_aa: CASSRGVLNEQYF
cdr3_nt: TGTGCCAGCAGCCGGGGAGTCTTGAATGAGCAGTACTTC

d_call: TRBD2
v_call: TRBV6-1
clone_size: .
j_call: TRBJ2-1
cdr3_aa: CASSESLAGGVEQFF
cdr3_nt: TGTGCCAGCAGTGAGTCACTAGCGGGGGGTGTGGAGCAGTTCTTC

d_call: .
v_call: TRBV6-1
clone_size: .
j_call: TRBJ1-1
cdr3_aa: CASSEILSRTEAFF
cdr3_nt: TGTGCCAGCAGTGAAATCCTAAGTCGGACTGAAGCTTTCTTT

d_call: .
v_call: TRBV3-1/TRBV3-2
clone_size: .
j_call: TRBJ2-1
cdr3_aa: CASSQGRNEQFF
cdr3_nt: TGTGCCAGCAGCCAAGGGAGGAATGAGCAGTTCTTC

d_call: .
v_call: TRBV21-1
clone_size: .
j_call: TRBJ2-5
cdr3_aa: CASSKAQAQETQYF
cdr3_nt: TGTGCCAGCAGCAAAGCTCAGGCCCAAGAGACCCAGTACTTC

d_call: TRBD1
v_call: TRBV7-9
clone_size: once
j_call: TRBJ1-2
cdr3_aa: CASSSLDRANYGYTF
cdr3_nt: TGTGCCAGCAGCTCCCTAGACAGGGCTAACTATGGCTACACCTTC

d_call: .
v_call: TRBV5-8
clone_size: .
j_call: TRBJ1-1
cdr3_aa: CASPMGQLNTEAFF
cdr3_nt: TGTGCCAGCCCCATGGGACAACTGAACACTGAAGCTTTCTTT

d_call: .
v_call: TRBV7-6
clone_size: .
j_call: TRBJ1-3
cdr3_aa: CASSTGVRDFSGNTIYF
cdr3_nt: TGTGCCAGCAGCACGGGAGTTAGGGACTTCTCTGGAAACACCATATATTTT

d_call: .
v_call: TRBV18
clone_size: .
j_call: TRBJ1-2
cdr3_aa: CASSTNPETNYGYTF
cdr3_nt: TGTGCCAGCTCAACTAACCCCGAGACTAACTATGGCTACACCTTC

d_call: TRBD1
v_call: TRBV5-1
clone_size: .
j_call: TRBJ2-7
cdr3_aa: CASSHPGQGYEQYF
cdr3_nt: TGCGCCAGCAGCCACCCGGGACAGGGGTACGAGCAGTACTTC

d_call: .
v_call: TRBV25-1
clone_size: .
j_call: TRBJ2-3
cdr3_aa: CASSETHASTDTQYF
cdr3_nt: TGTGCCAGCAGTGAAACACACGCTAGCACAGATACGCAGTATTTT

d_call: .
v_call: TRBV27
clone_size: .
j_call: TRBJ1-2
cdr3_aa: CASYEGAGGYTF
cdr3_nt: TGTGCCAGCTACGAGGGCGCTGGGGGCTACACCTTC